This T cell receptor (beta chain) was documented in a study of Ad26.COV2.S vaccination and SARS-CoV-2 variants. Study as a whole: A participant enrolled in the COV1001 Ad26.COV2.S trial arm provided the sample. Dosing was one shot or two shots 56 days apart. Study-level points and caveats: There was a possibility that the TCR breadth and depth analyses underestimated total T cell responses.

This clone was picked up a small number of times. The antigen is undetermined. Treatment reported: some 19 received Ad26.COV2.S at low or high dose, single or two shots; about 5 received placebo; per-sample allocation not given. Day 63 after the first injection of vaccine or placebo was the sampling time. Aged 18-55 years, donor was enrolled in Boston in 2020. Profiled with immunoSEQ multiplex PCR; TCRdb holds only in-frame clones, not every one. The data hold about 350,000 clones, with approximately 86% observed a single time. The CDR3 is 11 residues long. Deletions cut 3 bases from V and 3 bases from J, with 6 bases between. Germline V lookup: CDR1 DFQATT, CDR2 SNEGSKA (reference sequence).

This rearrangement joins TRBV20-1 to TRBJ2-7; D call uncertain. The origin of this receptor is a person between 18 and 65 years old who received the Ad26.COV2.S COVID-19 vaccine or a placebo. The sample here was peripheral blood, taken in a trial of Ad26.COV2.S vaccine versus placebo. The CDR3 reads CSASPNYEQYF. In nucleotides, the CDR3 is TGCAGTGCTAGCCCTAACTACGAGCAGTACTTC.